Listed below are T cell receptor beta chains from one sample, sequenced in a study of CD8 T cells in ankylosing spondylitis. From the 5' RACE reads, TCRdb called clonotypes with MiXCR, one entry per CDR3 protein. The top ten clones hold under 8% of a sample with 200,000 to 300,000 distinct CDR3 sequences, about 10% of them seen once. Material: blood, either unsorted or a sorted T cell fraction (not recorded which). The receptors come from a male donor with ankylosing spondylitis or in good health (not recorded which). Both conserved end residues are part of each CDR3. The D gene is left open where the match is weak. The listing skips clone size in some rows; elsewhere it reads once, few, many or a size class.

clone_size,d_call,v_call,j_call,cdr3_aa,cdr3_nt
NA,TRBD1,TRBV28,TRBJ2-7,CASLRQGTYEQYF,TGTGCCAGCCTAAGACAGGGGACCTACGAGCAGTACTTC
many,NA,TRBV7-2,TRBJ2-5,CASSSFVQAAQYF,TGTGCCAGCAGCTCATTCGTCCAGGCGGCCCAGTACTTC
many,NA,TRBV5-1,TRBJ2-2,CASSWGLSTGELFF,TGCGCCAGCAGCTGGGGACTCAGCACCGGGGAGCTGTTTTTT
NA,NA,TRBV24-1,TRBJ2-2,CATRNRGGELFF,TGTGCCACCAGAAATCGGGGAGGGGAGCTGTTTTTT
many,TRBD1,TRBV7-3,TRBJ1-6,CASSPRTGANSPLHF,TGTGCCAGCAGCCCGAGGACAGGAGCGAATTCACCCCTCCACTTT
few,NA,TRBV7-9,TRBJ1-5,CASSFGGGSNQPQHF,TGTGCCAGCAGCTTTGGGGGGGGTAGCAATCAGCCCCAGCATTTT
few,NA,TRBV11-2,TRBJ1-4,CASSFAPGLENEKLFF,TGTGCCAGCAGCTTTGCCCCGGGCCTTGAGAATGAAAAACTGTTTTTT
many,TRBD2,TRBV6-1,TRBJ2-1,CASSPGRGTSGVNEQFF,TGTGCCAGCAGTCCAGGAAGGGGGACTAGCGGGGTAAATGAGCAGTTCTTC
many,NA,TRBV15,TRBJ2-5,CATSRDRPDTQYF,TGTGCCACCAGCAGAGATCGCCCGGACACCCAGTACTTC
many,NA,TRBV5-1,TRBJ2-7,CASSLGGQSYEQYF,TGCGCCAGCAGCTTGGGTGGACAGTCCTACGAGCAGTACTTC
few,NA,TRBV20-1,TRBJ1-2,CSARDRDGYGYTF,TGCAGTGCTAGAGACAGGGATGGCTATGGCTACACCTTC
many,NA,TRBV4-2,TRBJ2-5,CASSQAEGAQETQYF,TGTGCCAGCAGCCAAGCCGAAGGGGCGCAAGAGACCCAGTACTTC
many,NA,TRBV6-4,TRBJ2-3,CASRPSGDTDTQYF,TGTGCCAGCAGACCCTCCGGGGACACAGATACGCAGTATTTT
many,NA,TRBV12-3/TRBV12-4,TRBJ1-5,CASSRLRGNQPQHF,TGTGCCAGCAGCCGGTTGAGGGGGAATCAGCCCCAGCATTTT
many,TRBD1,TRBV6-1,TRBJ2-7,CASSPDRGRLNEQYF,TGTGCCAGCAGCCCGGACAGGGGAAGGCTGAACGAGCAGTACTTC
NA,NA,TRBV11-1,TRBJ2-2,CASSSNNWEDTGELFF,TGTGCCAGCAGCTCTAATAACTGGGAGGACACCGGGGAGCTGTTTTTT
NA,NA,TRBV6-6,TRBJ2-2,CASRQRGELFF,TGTGCCAGCAGGCAGAGGGGGGAGCTGTTTTTT
many,NA,TRBV6-1,TRBJ2-5,CASSPGAGKTQYF,TGTGCCAGCAGTCCGGGGGCTGGGAAGACCCAGTACTTC
many,NA,TRBV12-3/TRBV12-4,TRBJ2-7,CAGRPLATYEQYF,TGTGCCGGCAGGCCCTTGGCTACCTACGAGCAGTACTTC
many,TRBD2,TRBV3-1,TRBJ2-4,CASSQDLVGGKNIQYF,TGTGCCAGCAGCCAAGATCTTGTGGGGGGGAAAAACATTCAGTACTTC
many,NA,TRBV3-1,TRBJ2-7,CASSQDSGTASVYF,TGTGCCAGCAGCCAAGACTCCGGGACCGCCTCGGTGTACTTC
few,NA,TRBV11-2,TRBJ1-3,CASGVSGNTIYF,TGTGCCAGCGGGGTTAGTGGAAACACCATATATTTT
many,TRBD1,TRBV20-1,TRBJ1-2,CSPQRTGAYGYTF,TGCAGTCCCCAGAGGACAGGCGCATATGGCTACACCTTC
few,TRBD1,TRBV7-9,TRBJ2-6,CASSPWTGSGANVLTF,TGTGCCAGCAGCCCCTGGACAGGGTCTGGGGCCAACGTCCTGACTTTC
few,TRBD1,TRBV25-1,TRBJ2-2,CASSRKSGTGDTGELFF,TGTGCCAGCAGCCGAAAATCCGGGACAGGGGACACCGGGGAGCTGTTTTTT
few,NA,TRBV5-5,TRBJ1-2,CASSRIGGNDGYTF,TGTGCCAGCAGCCGCATCGGGGGAAATGATGGCTACACCTTC
few,NA,TRBV5-1,TRBJ2-7,CASSSQTVTYEQYF,TGCGCCAGCAGCTCCCAGACAGTTACCTACGAGCAGTACTTC
NA,NA,TRBV2,TRBJ2-3,CASKSAVATDTQYF,TGTGCCAGCAAGAGCGCGGTCGCCACAGATACGCAGTATTTT
many,NA,TRBV3-1,TRBJ1-6,CASSHLDSPLHF,TGTGCCAGCAGCCATTTAGATTCACCCCTCCACTTT
few,TRBD2,TRBV5-1,TRBJ2-1,CASSLEGLAGGSSYNEQFF,TGCGCCAGCAGCTTGGAGGGACTAGCGGGGGGGAGCTCCTACAATGAGCAGTTCTTC
many,TRBD2,TRBV9,TRBJ2-7,CASSASGSFSYEQYF,TGTGCCAGCAGCGCTAGCGGGAGTTTTTCCTACGAGCAGTACTTC
NA,NA,TRBV20-1,TRBJ1-6,CCARDILRGRDNSPLHF,TGCTGTGCTAGAGATATACTTCGGGGCAGGGATAATTCACCCCTCCACTTT
many,TRBD1,TRBV20-1,TRBJ1-1,CSARRTGGANTEAFF,TGCAGTGCCCGTAGGACAGGGGGCGCGAACACTGAAGCTTTCTTT
NA,NA,TRBV3-1,TRBJ2-1,CASSPGTQHNEQFF,TGTGCCAGCAGCCCTGGGACCCAACACAATGAGCAGTTCTTC
many,NA,TRBV5-1,TRBJ2-4,CASSLQGIMENIQYF,TGCGCCAGCAGCTTACAGGGAATAATGGAAAACATTCAGTACTTC
many,NA,TRBV29-1,TRBJ1-1,CSVWGSNTEAFF,TGCAGCGTGTGGGGATCGAACACTGAAGCTTTCTTT
many,NA,TRBV27,TRBJ2-2,CASRRRLGDTGELFF,TGTGCCAGCCGCCGAAGGTTGGGAGACACCGGGGAGCTGTTTTTT
NA,NA,TRBV12-3/TRBV12-4,TRBJ1-2,CASSFRQTYGYTF,TGTGCCAGCAGTTTTAGGCAGACTTATGGCTACACCTTC
many,NA,TRBV5-1,TRBJ2-1,CASSVGTEHNEQFF,TGCGCCAGCAGCGTCGGGACGGAACACAATGAGCAGTTCTTC
many,NA,TRBV4-1,TRBJ1-6,CASRGTRDSPLHF,TGCGCCAGCAGAGGGACGAGGGATTCACCCCTCCACTTT
many,NA,TRBV5-1,TRBJ2-3,CASSTAGQLTDTQYF,TGCGCCAGCAGCACCGCGGGACAGCTGACAGATACGCAGTATTTT
few,NA,TRBV19,TRBJ2-4,CASSITGHIQYF,TGTGCCAGTAGTATCACAGGGCACATTCAGTACTTC
NA,NA,TRBV25-1,TRBJ2-7,CASSEKSYEQYF,TGTGCCAGCAGTGAGAAAAGCTACGAGCAGTACTTC
many,NA,TRBV4-2,TRBJ2-5,CASSQDPASAVETQYF,TGTGCCAGCAGCCAAGACCCCGCTAGCGCGGTGGAGACCCAGTACTTC
many,TRBD1,TRBV29-1,TRBJ2-7,CSVEAGQGHYEQYF,TGCAGCGTTGAAGCGGGACAGGGGCACTACGAGCAGTACTTC
many,NA,TRBV11-2,TRBJ2-3,CASSFGGGKDTQYF,TGTGCCAGCAGCTTTGGAGGGGGCAAAGATACGCAGTATTTT
many,NA,TRBV7-6,TRBJ2-2,CASSSPDTNTGELFF,TGTGCCAGCAGCTCCCCGGACACTAACACCGGGGAGCTGTTTTTT
few,TRBD1,TRBV5-1,TRBJ1-1,CASSQAGTGAAEAFF,TGCGCCAGCAGCCAGGCCGGGACAGGGGCGGCTGAAGCTTTCTTT
many,NA,TRBV5-1,TRBJ2-2,CASSLGGTDTGELFF,TGCGCCAGCAGCTTGGGTGGGACGGACACCGGGGAGCTGTTTTTT
many,NA,TRBV5-1,TRBJ2-1,CASSLNSVFGNEQFF,TGCGCCAGCAGCTTAAATAGTGTCTTCGGCAATGAGCAGTTCTTC
many,NA,TRBV27,TRBJ2-7,CASSRGGGLGYEQYF,TGTGCCAGCAGTAGGGGTGGGGGGCTGGGCTACGAGCAGTACTTC
many,NA,TRBV10-3,TRBJ2-7,CAISMGSYEQYF,TGTGCCATCAGTATGGGGTCCTACGAGCAGTACTTC